The TCR beta chain described here comes from a study of blood T cell repertoires in COVID-19. Clones were read by immunoSEQ multiplex PCR, and TCRdb kept only the in-frame ones, dropping some. The top ten hold about 2.1% of the sample, which has about 260,000 clones, around 86% seen once. Germline values: CDR1 MDHEN, CDR2 SYDVKM. The CDR3 covers 14 residues. The V end was cut by 8 bases, the J end by 6 bases, with 16 bases between. This rearrangement joins TRBV28 to TRBJ2-2; D is uncertain. The source is a woman aged 50 to 60 who had recovered from COVID-19. Sequenced material: PBMCs or T cells enriched from blood (not recorded which). CDR3 in amino acids: CASSEPFRAGELFF. The CDR3 bases are TGTGCCAGCTCGGAGCCGTTTCGGGCCGGGGAGCTGTTTTTT.